One sample yielded the 3 T cell receptor beta chains listed below, sequenced in a study of Tregs in tolerant kidney transplant recipients. Generated by immunoSEQ multiplex PCR, the TCRdb table keeps only in-frame clones and is missing some. The sample includes about 48,000 clones. Here the sequenced sample was CD4+ T cells from blood, taken before the transplant. These TCRs come from a human donor who received a combined kidney and bone marrow transplant.

Points on this clone: The read is 3 residues too short to cover the CDR3 end, so that end is filled in from the germline J gene. This chain connects TRBV7-2 to TRBJ2-7; 7 bases agree with TRBD1. The CDR3 covers 15 residues. CDR1 and CDR2 (germline): SGHTA, FQGNSA. V lost 5 bases, J lost 6 bases, and 13 bases stayed unmatched. Incomplete CDR3 DNA: TGTGCCAGCAGCCCTACGTCAGAGGGGGCACGCGAG. Encoded protein: CASSPTSEGARE. The entire CDR3 reads CASSPTSEGAREQYF.

A remark on this clone: Read data end 3 residues before the CDR3 end; the end is taken from the germline J gene. The chain combines TRBV6-2 or TRBV6-3 with TRBJ2-2; no clear D gene. V gave up 5 bases and J gave up 8 bases, with 9 bases separating them. This CDR3 region has 12 residues. CDR1 is MNHEY and CDR2 is SVGEGT in the germline V gene. The CDR3 spells CASSPQGGELFF. CDR3 DNA (partial): TGTGCCAGCAGTCCCCAAGGGGGGGAG.

Comment on this clone: With the read ending 3 residues before the CDR3 end, the germline J gene is used to fill in that end. This chain connects TRBV19 to TRBJ2-7, with TRBD1 matching 8 bases. V shed 10 bases and J 3 bases; nucleotides not matched to a gene: 14. Germline lookup yields CDR1 LNHDA and CDR2 SQIVND (reference sequence). The CDR3 is 15 amino acids. The CDR3 bases that were read are TGTGCCACCGGACAGGGAGTGTCTACCCTCTACGAG. This translates into CATGQGVSTLYE. The complete CDR3 sequence is CATGQGVSTLYEQYF.